The 19 T cell receptor beta chains given below trace back to one sample, sequenced in a study of T cells in localized non-small cell lung cancer. The method was immunoSEQ multiplex PCR; TCRdb's version includes in-frame clones alone and lacks a portion of them. The sample comprises 2,900 or so clones, over 25% of which are singletons, and 20% to 25% rests with the top ten. Sample: lung tumor tissue, taken before any cancer treatment. The receptors were gathered from a male donor older than 55 with stage II squamous cell lung carcinoma.

This clone was counted a few times. The rearrangement uses TRBV6-8 and TRBJ1-1, with D possibly TRBD1 on 6 matching bases. Trimming removed 5 bases at V and 3 bases at J, with 16 bases between. CDR1 and CDR2 from the germline V gene are MNHGY and SAAAGT. The CDR3 runs to 15 residues. The CDR3 bases are TGTGCCAGCAGTGACCGGGGGGGGCGGGACACTGAAGCTTTCTTT. The encoded protein is CASSDRGGRDTEAFF.

The J gene is TRBJ2-1, the V gene TRBV5-1; 8 bases map to TRBD2. Germline trimming cut 0 bases from V and 5 bases from J; bases unmatched to any gene: 4. The CDR3 runs 15 residues. The V gene's germline CDR1 is SGHRS and CDR2 YFSETQ. The CDR3 DNA reads as TGCGCCAGCAGCTTGGGGGCGGGAGGCCACAATGAGCAGTTCTTC. This gives the protein CASSLGAGGHNEQFF.

This clone was seen at least ten times. This rearrangement joins TRBV11-3 to TRBJ2-1; D not resolved. Germline V gene data show CDR1 as SGHNT and CDR2 as YENEEA. This CDR3 region has 16 residues. With 2 bases removed from V and 3 bases from J, the gap between germline ends came to 14 bases. CDR3 sequence reads: CASSLNSLTSYNEQFF. In DNA, the CDR3 is TGTGCCAGCAGCTTAAACTCCCTCACCAGCTACAATGAGCAGTTCTTC.

This clone is labeled medium-sized. V usage is TRBV6-8 and J usage is TRBJ2-5; 13 bases are shared with TRBD2. The CDR3 has 16 residues. The V and J ends lost 2 bases and 5 bases, in that order; junction bases with no gene match: 5. Germline CDR1 is MNHGY and CDR2 is SAAAGT. The CDR3 region is CASSYRTSGRTETQYF. The CDR3 coding sequence is TGTGCCAGCAGTTACCGGACTAGCGGGAGAACGGAGACCCAGTACTTC.

This chain joins TRBV19 and TRBJ2-1; D unclear. Germline CDR1 and CDR2: LNHDA and SQIVND (reference sequence). The CDR3 is 13 amino acids. V lost 2 bases to trimming and J lost 9 bases, with 11 bases between them. The CDR3: CASSISLGSEQFF. The CDR3 bases are TGTGCCAGTAGTATATCCCTTGGCAGTGAGCAGTTCTTC.

In its sample, this clone was seen a few times. This chain joins TRBV22-1 and TRBJ1-5. TRBV22-1 is a listed pseudogene. The CDR3 is 15 amino acids. CDR3 DNA sequence: TGTGCCAGCAGTTCTTTAGACGGGGGTAATCAGCCCCAGCATTTT. Translation gives CASSSLDGGNQPQHF.

This clone is medium-sized. The V gene is TRBV11-3, the J gene TRBJ2-1, with 9 bases that match TRBD2. The junction had 8 bases not matched to a gene; V was cut back by 6 bases and J by 5 bases. The CDR3 spans 15 residues. Germline V gives CDR1 SGHNT, CDR2 YENEEA. The CDR3 coding sequence is TGTGCCAGCAGTGTTAGCGGGAGTTGGGACAATGAGCAGTTCTTC. Protein sequence: CASSVSGSWDNEQFF.

With regard to this clone: A far larger clone is only one base removed, so a read error is likely. The V call is TRBV10-2, the J call TRBJ2-2, with TRBD2 matching over 7 bases. Germline loops: CDR1 WSHSY, CDR2 SAAADI. After removal of 3 bases from V and 0 bases from J, the junction contained 7 bases not matched to a gene. This CDR3 spans 17 amino acids. This chain's CDR3 is CASSEARLAANTGELFF. DNA for the CDR3: TGCGCCAGCAGTGAAGCGCGGCTAGCGGCGAACACCGGGGAGCTGTTTTTT.

The chain employs TRBV19 and TRBJ1-5; D perhaps matches TRBD1 (6 bases). The V end was cut by 8 bases, the J end by 5 bases, with 19 bases between. Germline V gene lookup returns CDR1 LNHDA and CDR2 SQIVND (reference sequence). This CDR3 is 15 amino acids long. The CDR3 region is CASDPEQGPDQPQHF. CDR3 in DNA: TGTGCCAGTGACCCGGAACAGGGACCCGATCAGCCCCAGCATTTT.

This clone appeared a few times. The chain combines TRBV7-4 with TRBJ1-2, with 7 bases identical to TRBD1. V trimming: 1 base; J trimming: 8 bases; junction bases outside the gene matches: 4. Per germline, CDR1 SGHVT and CDR2 SQSDAQ. This CDR3 region has 13 residues. CDR3 amino acids: CASSLGTGEGYTF. CDR3 DNA: TGTGCCAGCAGCTTAGGTACAGGGGAAGGCTACACCTTC.

This clone was seen only a few times. The chain joins TRBV5-1 to TRBJ2-3; D is ambiguous. Germline loops: CDR1 SGHRS, CDR2 YFSETQ. The CDR3 is 15 residues long. Deletions cut 5 bases from V and 3 bases from J, with 16 bases between. Here the CDR3 reads CASRSDGQRTDTQYF. The CDR3 region has the DNA TGCGCCAGCAGATCGGACGGGCAGAGAACAGATACGCAGTATTTT.

This rearrangement joins TRBV6-8 to TRBJ2-6; 9 bases agree with TRBD1. Germline CDR1 MNHGY, CDR2 SAAAGT. CDR3 length equals 16 residues. The junction had 8 bases not matched to a gene; V was cut back by 11 bases and J by 0 bases. CDR3 bases: TGTGCCGCCGGGACAGGGTTCTACTCTGGGGCCAACGTCCTGACTTTC. As protein: CAAGTGFYSGANVLTF.

This clone has a handful of counts. The CDR3 reads CASSESGDHTEAFF. In DNA, the CDR3 is TGTGCCAGCAGCGAGTCGGGGGACCACACTGAAGCTTTCTTT. V and J are TRBV28 and TRBJ1-1; D is possibly TRBD1 (5 bases). The CDR3 sequence is 14 residues long. V was shortened by 6 bases and J by 3 bases, with 14 bases between the two germline ends. In germline, CDR1 is MDHEN, CDR2 SYDVKM.

The rearrangement links TRBV11-3 to TRBJ1-4; D call uncertain. Germline CDR1 is SGHNT and CDR2 is YENEEA. The CDR3 covers 14 residues. V lost 1 base, J lost 5 bases, and 8 bases lay in between. The DNA of the CDR3 is TGTGCCAGCAGCTTAGGCGGGGAGAATGAAAAACTGTTTTTT. Translated: CASSLGGENEKLFF. The variable domain in full, with the rest retrieved from reference TRBV11-3 and TRBJ1-4, is EAGVVQSPRYKIIEKKQPVAFWCNPISGHNTLYWYLQNLGQGPELLIRYENEEAVDDSQLPKDRFSAERLKGVDSTLKIQPAELGDSAVYLCASSLGGENEKLFFGSGTQLSVL.

The chain employs TRBV19 and TRBJ2-1, with TRBD2 matching 8 bases. Trimming cost V 5 bases and J 0 bases; bases outside gene matches: 6. CDR1 and CDR2 (germline): LNHDA, SQIVND (reference sequence). The CDR3 is made up of 16 amino acids. CDR3 protein: CASSGISGDSYNEQFF. For the CDR3, the DNA is TGTGCCAGTAGTGGGATTAGCGGGGACTCCTACAATGAGCAGTTCTTC.

Within the sample, this clone is medium-sized. This sequence joins TRBV11-3 and TRBJ1-1; D is uncertain. V was trimmed by 4 bases and J by 3 bases, leaving 12 bases between them. Germline V gene data show CDR1 as SGHNT and CDR2 as YENEEA. The CDR3 spans 14 residues. DNA for the CDR3: TGTGCCAGCAGCTCCGGCTTGGGGTACACTGAAGCTTTCTTT. Translating gives CASSSGLGYTEAFF. Full variable domain (outside the CDR3, taken from reference TRBV11-3 and TRBJ1-1): EAGVVQSPRYKIIEKKQPVAFWCNPISGHNTLYWYLQNLGQGPELLIRYENEEAVDDSQLPKDRFSAERLKGVDSTLKIQPAELGDSAVYLCASSSGLGYTEAFFGQGTRLTVV.

This clone was detected a few times. This chain connects TRBV6-8 to TRBJ1-1; 7 nucleotides match TRBD1. The CDR3 covers 15 residues. V shed 5 bases, J shed 0 bases, and the junction held 6 bases outside the gene matches. Germline V lookup: CDR1 MNHGY, CDR2 SAAAGT. The chain's CDR3 is CASSKSGTVNTEAFF. In DNA form, the CDR3 reads TGTGCCAGCAGTAAATCCGGGACAGTGAACACTGAAGCTTTCTTT.

The sample holds a few counts of this clone. CDR3 protein: CAISNPTSGGAYEQYF. CDR3 sequence (DNA): TGTGCCATCAGTAACCCCACTAGCGGGGGGGCCTACGAGCAGTACTTC. This chain uses TRBV10-3 with TRBJ2-7, with TRBD2 matching over 13 bases. The CDR3 spans 16 residues. J gave up 2 bases and V 5 bases, and 6 bases lay outside the gene matches. Per the germline V gene, CDR1 is ENHRY and CDR2 is SYGVKD.

The V call is TRBV28, the J call TRBJ2-3; D ambiguous. The CDR3 totals 15 residues. The germline V and J ends were trimmed by 3 bases and 2 bases, with 12 bases remaining between them. Per germline, CDR1 MDHEN and CDR2 SYDVKM. CDR3 in DNA: TGTGCCAGCAGTTTTGTCCGAGTGTCCACAGATACGCAGTATTTT. Translation: CASSFVRVSTDTQYF. Together with reference TRBV28 and TRBJ2-3, the CDR3 gives the full variable domain: DVKVTQSSRYLVKRTGEKVFLECVQDMDHENMFWYRQDPGLGLRLIYFSYDVKMKEKGDIPEGYSVSREKKERFSLILESASTNQTSMYLCASSFVRVSTDTQYFGPGTRLTVL.